This T cell receptor beta chain was found in a study of Ad26.COV2.S vaccination and SARS-CoV-2 variants. Study-wide context: Donor got 5x10^10 or 1x10^11 viral particles of Ad26.COV2.S. Study outcomes and limitations: Estimates derived from TCR breadth and depth analyses may have underestimated total T cell responses.

Measured with immunoSEQ multiplex PCR; TCRdb has only the in-frame clones, and not every one. The table shows 300,000 to 500,000 clones, with about 85% occurring only once. In its sample, this clone was seen a few times. The antigen is undetermined. V shed 0 bases and J shed 3 bases, with 6 bases lying between them. CDR1 is MGHRA and CDR2 is YSYEKL in the germline V gene. The CDR3 loop spans 14 amino acids. The treatment was: roughly 20 received Ad26.COV2.S at low or high dose, single or two shots; roughly five received placebo; per-sample allocation not given. Day 63 after the first vaccine or placebo injection was the time point for sampling.

The chain combines TRBV4-1 with TRBJ1-5, with no clear D. The clonotype was recovered from a person between 18 and 59 years old who received the Ad26.COV2.S COVID-19 vaccine or a placebo. The sample here was peripheral blood, taken in a trial of Ad26.COV2.S vaccine versus placebo. The DNA of the CDR3 is TGCGCCAGCAGCCAAGACAGCGACAATCAGCCCCAGCATTTT. Protein: CASSQDSDNQPQHF.